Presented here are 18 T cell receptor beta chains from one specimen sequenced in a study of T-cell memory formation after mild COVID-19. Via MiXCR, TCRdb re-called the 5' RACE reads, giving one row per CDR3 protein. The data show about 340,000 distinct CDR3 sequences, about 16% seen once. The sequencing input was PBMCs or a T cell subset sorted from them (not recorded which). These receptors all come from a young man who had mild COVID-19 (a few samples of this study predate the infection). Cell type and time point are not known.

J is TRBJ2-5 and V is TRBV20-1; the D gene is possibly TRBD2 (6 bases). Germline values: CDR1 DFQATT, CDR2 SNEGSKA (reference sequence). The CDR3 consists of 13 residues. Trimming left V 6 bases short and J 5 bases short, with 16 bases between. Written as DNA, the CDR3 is TGCAGTGCCAACCCCCTAGCGCGCGAGACCCAGTACTTC. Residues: CSANPLARETQYF.

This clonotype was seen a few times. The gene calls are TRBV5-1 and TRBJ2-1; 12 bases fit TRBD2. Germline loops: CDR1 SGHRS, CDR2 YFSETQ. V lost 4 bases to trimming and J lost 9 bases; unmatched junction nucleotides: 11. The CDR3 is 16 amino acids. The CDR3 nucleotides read TGCGCCAGCAGCCCTGGACTAGCGGGGCTGCGGGTTGAGCAGTTCTTC. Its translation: CASSPGLAGLRVEQFF.

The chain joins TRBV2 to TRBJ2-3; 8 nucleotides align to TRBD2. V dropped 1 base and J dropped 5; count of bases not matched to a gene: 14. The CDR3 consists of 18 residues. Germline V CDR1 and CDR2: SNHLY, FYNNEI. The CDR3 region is CASSEVTRGARVRDTQYF. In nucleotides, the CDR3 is TGTGCCAGCAGTGAAGTTACGCGGGGGGCCCGAGTAAGAGATACGCAGTATTTT.

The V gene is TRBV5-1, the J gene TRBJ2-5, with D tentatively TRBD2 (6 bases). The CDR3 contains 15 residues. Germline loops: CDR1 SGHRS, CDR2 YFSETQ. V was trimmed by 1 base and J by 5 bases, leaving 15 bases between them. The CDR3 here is CASSLLSSALETQYF. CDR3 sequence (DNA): TGCGCCAGCAGCTTGTTGTCTAGCGCTCTCGAGACCCAGTACTTC.

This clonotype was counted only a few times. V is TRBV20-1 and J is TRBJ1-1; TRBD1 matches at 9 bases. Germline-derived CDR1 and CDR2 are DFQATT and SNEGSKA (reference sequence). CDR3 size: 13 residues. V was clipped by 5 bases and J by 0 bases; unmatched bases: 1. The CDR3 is CSAGDRVNTEAFF. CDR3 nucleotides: TGCAGTGCTGGGGACAGGGTGAACACTGAAGCTTTCTTT.

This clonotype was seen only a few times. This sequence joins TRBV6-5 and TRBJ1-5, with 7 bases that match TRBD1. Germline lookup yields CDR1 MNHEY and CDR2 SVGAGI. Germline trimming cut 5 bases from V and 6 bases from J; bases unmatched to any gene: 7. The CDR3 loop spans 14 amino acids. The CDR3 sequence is CASSEQGSVQPQHF. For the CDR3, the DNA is TGTGCCAGCAGTGAACAGGGGTCAGTTCAGCCCCAGCATTTT.

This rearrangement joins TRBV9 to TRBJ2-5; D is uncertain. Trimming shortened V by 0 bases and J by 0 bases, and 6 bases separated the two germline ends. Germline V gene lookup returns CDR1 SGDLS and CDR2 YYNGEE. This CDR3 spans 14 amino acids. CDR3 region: CASSVGPYQETQYF. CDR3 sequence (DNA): TGTGCCAGCAGCGTAGGTCCGTACCAAGAGACCCAGTACTTC.

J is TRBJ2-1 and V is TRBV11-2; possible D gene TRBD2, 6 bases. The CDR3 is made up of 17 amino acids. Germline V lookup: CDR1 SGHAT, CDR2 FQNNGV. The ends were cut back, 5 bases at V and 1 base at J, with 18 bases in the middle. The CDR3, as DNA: TGTGCCAGCAGCAAGGTGGGAATGGGGGGTTCCTACAATGAGCAGTTCTTC. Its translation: CASSKVGMGGSYNEQFF.

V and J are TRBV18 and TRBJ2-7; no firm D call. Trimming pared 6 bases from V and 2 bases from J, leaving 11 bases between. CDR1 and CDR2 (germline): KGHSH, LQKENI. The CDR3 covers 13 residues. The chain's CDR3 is CASSLVGAYEQYV. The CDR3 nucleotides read TGTGCCAGCTCCTTAGTTGGGGCCTACGAGCAGTACGTC.

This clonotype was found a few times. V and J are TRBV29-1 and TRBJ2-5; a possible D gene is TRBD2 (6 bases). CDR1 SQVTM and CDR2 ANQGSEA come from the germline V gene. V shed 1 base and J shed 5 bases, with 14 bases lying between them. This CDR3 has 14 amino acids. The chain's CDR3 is CSVEVAGLAETQYF. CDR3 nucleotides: TGCAGCGTTGAAGTTGCGGGGTTGGCGGAGACCCAGTACTTC.

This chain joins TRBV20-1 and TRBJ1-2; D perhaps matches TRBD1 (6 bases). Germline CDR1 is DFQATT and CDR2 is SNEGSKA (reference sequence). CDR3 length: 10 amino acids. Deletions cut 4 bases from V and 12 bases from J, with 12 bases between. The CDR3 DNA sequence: TGCAGTGCTACAAGCGGGGGCCACACCTTC. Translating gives CSATSGGHTF.

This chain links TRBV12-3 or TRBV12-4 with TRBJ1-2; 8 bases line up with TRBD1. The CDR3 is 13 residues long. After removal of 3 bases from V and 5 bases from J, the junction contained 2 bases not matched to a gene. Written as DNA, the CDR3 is TGTGCCAGCAGTTTCCAGGGGGCGTATGGCTACACCTTC. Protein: CASSFQGAYGYTF.

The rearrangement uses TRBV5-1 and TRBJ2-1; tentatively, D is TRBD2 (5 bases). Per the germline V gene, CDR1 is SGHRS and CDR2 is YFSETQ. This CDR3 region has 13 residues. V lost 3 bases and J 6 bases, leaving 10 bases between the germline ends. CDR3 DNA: TGCGCCAGCAGCTCCGAAGGACTCAATGAGCAGTTCTTC. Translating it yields CASSSEGLNEQFF.

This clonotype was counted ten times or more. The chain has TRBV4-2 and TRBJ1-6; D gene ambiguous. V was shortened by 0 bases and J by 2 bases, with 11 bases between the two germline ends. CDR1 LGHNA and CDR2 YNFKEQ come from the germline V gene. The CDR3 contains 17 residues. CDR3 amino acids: CASSQDRPIAYNSPLHF. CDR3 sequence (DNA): TGTGCCAGCAGCCAAGACAGGCCAATCGCCTATAATTCACCCCTCCACTTT.

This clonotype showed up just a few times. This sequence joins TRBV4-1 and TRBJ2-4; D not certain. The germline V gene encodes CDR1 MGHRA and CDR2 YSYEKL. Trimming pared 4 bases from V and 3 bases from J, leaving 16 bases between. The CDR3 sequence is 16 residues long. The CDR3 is CASSRLLEPLKNIQYF. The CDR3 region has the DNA TGCGCCAGCAGCCGCCTCCTCGAACCTCTCAAAAACATTCAGTACTTC.

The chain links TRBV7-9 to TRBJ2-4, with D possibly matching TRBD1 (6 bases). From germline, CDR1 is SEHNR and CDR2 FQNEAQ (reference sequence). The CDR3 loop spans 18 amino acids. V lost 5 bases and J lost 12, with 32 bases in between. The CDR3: CASSPTRHLPIKGGNQYF. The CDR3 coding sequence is TGTGCCAGCAGCCCGACTCGCCACTTGCCCATCAAAGGGGGTAATCAGTACTTC.

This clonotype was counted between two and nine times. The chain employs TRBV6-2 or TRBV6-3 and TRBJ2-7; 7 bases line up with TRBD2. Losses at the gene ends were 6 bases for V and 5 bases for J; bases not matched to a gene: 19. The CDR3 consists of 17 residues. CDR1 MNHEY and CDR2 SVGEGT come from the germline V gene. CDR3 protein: CASSYTPPGLVGNEQYV. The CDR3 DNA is TGTGCCAGCAGCTACACCCCCCCTGGACTAGTCGGGAACGAGCAGTACGTC.

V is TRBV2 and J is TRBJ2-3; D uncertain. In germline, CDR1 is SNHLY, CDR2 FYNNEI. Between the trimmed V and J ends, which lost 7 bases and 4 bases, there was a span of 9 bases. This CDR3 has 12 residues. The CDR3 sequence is CASTTDSDTQYF. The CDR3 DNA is TGTGCCAGCACCACAGACTCAGATACGCAGTATTTT.